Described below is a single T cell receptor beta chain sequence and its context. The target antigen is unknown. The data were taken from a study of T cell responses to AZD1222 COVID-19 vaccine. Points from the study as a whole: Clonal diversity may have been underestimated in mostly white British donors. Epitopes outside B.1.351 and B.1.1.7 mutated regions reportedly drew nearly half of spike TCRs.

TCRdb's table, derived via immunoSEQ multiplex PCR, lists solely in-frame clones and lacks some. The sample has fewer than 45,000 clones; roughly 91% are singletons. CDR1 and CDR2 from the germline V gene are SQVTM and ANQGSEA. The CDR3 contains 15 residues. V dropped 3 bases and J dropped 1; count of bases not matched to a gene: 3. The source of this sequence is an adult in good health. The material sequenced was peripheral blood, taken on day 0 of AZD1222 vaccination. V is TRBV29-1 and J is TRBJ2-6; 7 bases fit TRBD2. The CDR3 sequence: CSVEGGLSGANVLTF. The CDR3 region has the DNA TGCAGCGTTGAGGGAGGGTTGTCTGGGGCCAACGTCCTGACTTTC.